This T cell receptor (beta chain) was sequenced for a study of prognosis after radiotherapy for stage I lung cancer. Study background: The roughly 12 male and roughly 6 female patients were aged roughly 53 to 95, median approximately 74 years. About 7 patients had squamous cell carcinoma and about eleven had adenocarcinoma.

CDR3 length: 14 amino acids. CDR1 is MNHEY and CDR2 is SMNVEV in the germline V gene (reference sequence). Note on this clonotype: The junction does not match germline at one end; this may be a read error.

Template was genomic DNA; TCR beta CDR3 amplified in two multiplex PCR rounds. Specific primers for each TRBV and TRBJ gene were what first-round PCR used. Each CDR3 protein gets one entry after TCRdb re-called the multiplex PCR reads with MiXCR. The repertoire holds approximately 11,000 distinct CDR3 sequences, 35% seen once, with approximately 53% in the top ten. The receptor was derived from a donor of 50 years or more with non-small cell lung cancer. The sample in question was PBMCs, obtained before or after stereotactic body radiation therapy (not recorded which). The chain uses TRBV27 and TRBJ1-6; D remains ambiguous. The CDR3 DNA follows: TGTGCCAGCAGTTTCTACTGGGCCAATTCTCCCCTCCACTTT. Amino acids: CASSFYWANSPLHF.